Shown below are 21 T cell receptor beta chains from a single sample sequenced in a study of read filtering for tumor transcriptome and immune sequencing (dated by TCRdb to about 2020). The reads were generated on an Illumina HiSeq 4000. Starting from 400 ng RNA, TCR libraries were constructed with the Immunoverse kit using molecular barcoded adaptors that cover the alpha/delta and beta/gamma chains. TCRdb reprocessing: public reads trimmed at Q25 with fastp, clones called with MiXCR, in-frame beta chains kept. Rows with a matching CDR3 protein are joined into one entry that keeps the most common DNA and genes. Present in this sample are more than 70,000 distinct CDR3 sequences, roughly 21% of which were seen just once. Over 10% of the sample is held by the ten biggest clonotypes. Sequenced material: a population of CD138-negative cells sorted from bone marrow. This sample's cell subset or site label indicates: bone marrow mononuclear cells depleted of CD138+ plasma/myeloma cells by negative magnetic selection. These receptors were collected from a donor at least 40 years old with multiple myeloma.

This clonotype was observed many times. This sequence joins TRBV2 and TRBJ2-5; D is ambiguous. The CDR3 is 13 residues long. Trimming left V 3 bases short and J 4 bases short, with 9 bases between. Per germline, CDR1 SNHLY and CDR2 FYNNEI. The CDR3: CASSDLSGETQYF. The CDR3, as DNA: TGTGCCAGCAGTGACTTATCAGGAGAGACCCAGTACTTC.

As to this clonotype: Being one base from a much bigger clone, this may be a read error. The chain is built from TRBV30 and TRBJ1-1, with D possibly being TRBD1 (5 bases). The CDR3 is 16 residues long. The ends were cut back, 5 bases at V and 6 bases at J, with 25 bases in the middle. The V gene's germline CDR1 is GTSNPN and CDR2 SVGIG (reference sequence). CDR3 loop: CAWRGNWDSTSSEAFF. The CDR3 DNA reads as TGTGCCTGGCGTGGGAATTGGGACTCCACTTCGTCTGAAGCTTTCTTT.

This rearrangement joins TRBV11-2 to TRBJ2-7, with 12 bases aligning to TRBD2. With V trimmed by 5 bases and J by 2 bases, 4 bases remained unmatched. The length of the CDR3 is 15 residues. From germline, CDR1 is SGHAT and CDR2 FQNNGV. Written as DNA, the CDR3 is TGTGCCAGCAGCCCACGGACTAGCGGGACCTACGAGCAGTACTTC. This codes for CASSPRTSGTYEQYF.

This clonotype was recorded many times. The chain uses TRBV20-1 and TRBJ2-7; TRBD1 agrees at 9 bases. Germline assignment: CDR1 DFQATT and CDR2 SNEGSKA (reference sequence). This CDR3 region has 11 residues. J gave up 12 bases and V 6 bases, and 9 bases lay outside the gene matches. CDR3 DNA: TGCAGTGCAAGTACCGGGACAGGGAGGTACTTC. It specifies CSASTGTGRYF.

This clonotype was picked up many times. The chain uses TRBV19 and TRBJ2-2; the D gene is possibly TRBD1 (5 bases). The CDR3 spans 15 residues. V shed 3 bases and J shed 2 bases, with 10 bases lying between them. Per germline, CDR1 LNHDA and CDR2 SQIVND (reference sequence). CDR3 nucleotides: TGTGCCAGTAGTATTGACAGACCCAACACCGGGGAGCTGTTTTTT. This sequence encodes CASSIDRPNTGELFF.

The CDR3 region has the DNA TGCGCCAGCAGCTTCTCGGGGGCCCCTGAAGCTTTCTTT. Translating gives CASSFSGAPEAFF. The chain joins TRBV5-1 to TRBJ1-1; possible D gene TRBD1, 6 bases. Germline CDR1 and CDR2: SGHRS and YFSETQ. V shed 2 bases and J shed 6 bases, with 11 bases lying between them. This CDR3 is built from 13 residues. The full variable domain, completed using reference TRBV5-1 and TRBJ1-1, is KAGVTQTPRYLIKTRGQQVTLSCSPISGHRSVSWYQQTPGQGLQFLFEYFSETQRNKGNFPGRFSGRQFSNSRSEMNVSTLELGDSALYLCASSFSGAPEAFFGQGTRLTVV.

This clonotype appeared many times. The chain carries TRBV3-1 and TRBJ2-3, with D unresolved. The CDR3 covers 15 residues. Germline V gene data show CDR1 as LGHDT and CDR2 as YNNKEL (reference sequence). Trimming removed 1 base from V and 0 bases from J, with 8 bases in between. CDR3 sequence: CASSQVYTSTDTQYF. The CDR3, as DNA: TGTGCCAGCAGCCAAGTCTATACTAGCACAGATACGCAGTATTTT.

This clonotype came up many times. CDR3 DNA: TGTGCCAGCAGCATGGTATTAGCGGGGGGCTGGGGTGAGCAGTTCTTC. This codes for CASSMVLAGGWGEQFF. The chain combines TRBV11-2 with TRBJ2-1, with 10 bases that match TRBD2. Trimming at V came to 5 bases and at J to 9 bases, leaving 13 bases not matched to a gene. Germline CDR1 SGHAT, CDR2 FQNNGV. The CDR3 contains 16 residues.

This clonotype was observed a handful of times. The chain carries TRBV5-1 and TRBJ1-4; D remains ambiguous. Trimming shortened V by 4 bases and J by 6 bases, and 10 bases separated the two germline ends. This CDR3 comprises 13 residues. Germline loops: CDR1 SGHRS, CDR2 YFSETQ. Here the CDR3 DNA reads TGCGCCAGCAGCCTACGGACTTATGAAAAACTGTTTTTT. Translated, it gives CASSLRTYEKLFF.

This clonotype was counted between two and nine times. The J gene is TRBJ1-1, the V gene TRBV28; no reliable D call. The V gene lost 5 bases and the J gene lost 11 bases, with 12 bases spanning the gap. CDR1 MDHEN and CDR2 SYDVKM come from the germline V gene. The CDR3 runs 11 residues. The CDR3 loop reads CASSAALEAFF. In nucleotides, the CDR3 is TGTGCCAGCAGTGCGGCTTTAGAGGCTTTCTTT.

This clonotype was detected a few times. The CDR3 DNA is TGTGCCAGCAGCTTAAACCCTAGCGGGGGGGCGGGAGATACGCAGTATTTT. Encoded protein: CASSLNPSGGAGDTQYF. The gene calls are TRBV7-3 and TRBJ2-3, with TRBD2 identical over 12 bases. V was pared by 1 base and J by 5 bases, with 7 bases of the junction left unmatched. The CDR3 contains 17 residues. In germline, CDR1 is SGHTA, CDR2 FQGTGA.

The V gene is TRBV6-6, the J gene TRBJ1-1; no definite D call. V was pared by 2 bases and J by 5 bases, with 9 bases between. Germline V gives CDR1 MNHNY, CDR2 SVGAGI (reference sequence). CDR3 size: 13 residues. The CDR3 is CASSYLEGTEAFF. The DNA for the CDR3 is TGTGCCAGCAGTTACCTTGAGGGAACTGAAGCTTTCTTT.

Many counts were recorded for this clonotype. The rearrangement uses TRBV2 and TRBJ2-3; weak D call: TRBD2 (5 bases). Trimming pared 6 bases from V and 0 bases from J, leaving 16 bases between. The CDR3 runs 16 residues. Germline CDR1 SNHLY, CDR2 FYNNEI. The CDR3 DNA is TGTGCCAGCAGCGGGATGACAACAAGTAGCACAGATACGCAGTATTTT. Translated, it gives CASSGMTTSSTDTQYF.

On this clonotype itself: A much larger clone is a single base away; this may be a read error. The chain has TRBV6-2 or TRBV6-3 and TRBJ2-5; D call uncertain. The CDR3 covers 12 residues. CDR1 and CDR2 from the germline V gene are MNHEY and SVGEGT. Trimming stripped 7 bases from V and 3 bases from J, with 9 bases between. CDR3 DNA: TGTGCCAGCAAAGAAGTAGAAGAGACCCAGTACTTC. This sequence encodes CASKEVEETQYF.

Details on this clonotype: At one end, the junction sequence differs from germline, possibly due to a read error. The chain recombines TRBV11-2 with TRBJ2-2; D gene uncertain. This CDR3 has 16 amino acids. Germline lookup yields CDR1 SGHAT and CDR2 FQNNGV. The CDR3 DNA is TGTGCCAGCAGCTCTTGGACCGCCTCGAACACCGAGGAGCTGTTTTTT. This gives the protein CASSSWTASNTEELFF.

This clonotype was recorded many times. The chain joins TRBV5-1 to TRBJ2-5; 7 nucleotides line up with TRBD2. This CDR3 contains 14 residues. The trim removed 0 bases at V and 2 bases at J, leaving 1 base unmatched. In germline, CDR1 is SGHRS, CDR2 YFSETQ. The CDR3 loop reads CASSLGAGQETQYF. DNA for the CDR3: TGCGCCAGCAGCTTGGGAGCGGGGCAAGAGACCCAGTACTTC.

This clonotype showed up many times. The rearrangement uses TRBV5-1 and TRBJ2-3; maybe TRBD1 (6 bases). Germline CDR1 reads SGHRS; CDR2 reads YFSETQ. The CDR3 runs 13 residues. The germline V and J ends were trimmed by 7 bases and 2 bases, with 11 bases remaining between them. The CDR3 nucleotides are TGCGCCAGCCGGGGACAAACCACAGATACGCAGTATTTT. Protein sequence: CASRGQTTDTQYF.

For this clonotype: With a far larger clone one base away, a read error is the likely cause. The CDR3 ends on some other residue instead of the conserved phenylalanine or tryptophan, so this is likely a read error. V is TRBV12-3 or TRBV12-4 and J is TRBJ2-1, with no clear D. Deletions cut 5 bases from V and 8 bases from J, with 10 bases between. This CDR3 spans 12 amino acids. In DNA, the CDR3 is TGTGCCAGCAGTCCAGATATCGATGAGCAGTTCTCC. The encoded protein is CASSPDIDEQFS.

On this clonotype: A far larger clone lies a single base away; this is likely a read error. CDR3 amino acids: CASREGHEQYF. CDR3 in DNA: TGTGCCAGCAGGGAGGGCCACGAGCAGTACTTC. This sequence joins TRBV6-6 and TRBJ2-7, with D perhaps TRBD2 (6 bases). Germline-derived CDR1 and CDR2 are MNHNY and SVGAGI (reference sequence). V was clipped by 6 bases and J by 5 bases, with 8 bases between them. The CDR3 spans 11 residues.

Comments on this clonotype: Lacking the conserved final phenylalanine or tryptophan, this CDR3 likely reflects a read error. The chain combines TRBV29-1 with TRBJ1-1; a weak D match, TRBD1 (6 bases). The CDR3 has 13 amino acids. Germline CDR1 SQVTM, CDR2 ANQGSEA. The V end was cut by 4 bases, the J end by 1 base, with 10 bases between. The CDR3 DNA sequence: TGCAGCGTTGGAGCAGGGGCGAACACTGAAGCTTTCTCT. It specifies CSVGAGANTEAFS.

This clonotype was seen only a few times. The V gene is TRBV5-6, the J gene TRBJ1-5; D not resolved. Trimming left V 3 bases short and J 7 bases short, with 8 bases between. CDR1 SGHDT and CDR2 YYEEEE come from the germline V gene. CDR3 length equals 12 residues. CDR3 DNA: TGTGCCAGCAGCTACGGAGGCCAGCCCCAGCATTTT. Amino acids: CASSYGGQPQHF.